These 9 T cell receptor beta chains were sequenced from one sample in a study of PD-1 blockade in classical Hodgkin lymphoma. The protocol was immunoSEQ multiplex PCR, while the TCRdb copy is restricted to in-frame clones and leaves out a portion. The repertoire includes about 20,000 clones, 75% to 95% of them detected once, and 6.5% to 8.5% sits in the top ten. Time point indicated: newly diagnosed, previously untreated cHL patient sample. Sequenced material: peripheral blood mononuclear cells (PBMCs). The source is a human donor with classical Hodgkin lymphoma.

In this sample, this clone turned up a few times. The chain joins TRBV2 to TRBJ1-1, with D uncertain. Germline assignment: CDR1 SNHLY and CDR2 FYNNEI. The ends were cut back, 8 bases at V and 0 bases at J, with 10 bases in the middle. There are 13 residues in the CDR3. The CDR3 here is CASCGFMNTEAFF. The CDR3 DNA is TGTGCCAGCTGTGGGTTCATGAACACTGAAGCTTTCTTT.

This rearrangement joins TRBV19 to TRBJ2-1, with 10 bases lining up with TRBD1. The V gene's germline CDR1 is LNHDA and CDR2 SQIVND (reference sequence). This CDR3 has 15 residues. Losses at the gene ends were 7 bases for V and 6 bases for J; bases not matched to a gene: 9. CDR3 loop: CASTWGQGFSNEQFF. CDR3 DNA sequence: TGTGCCAGTACCTGGGGACAGGGGTTTTCCAATGAGCAGTTCTTC.

This clone was recorded a few times. V gene TRBV6-4 combines with J gene TRBJ2-2; D is ambiguous. This CDR3 has 14 amino acids. With 0 bases removed from V and 5 bases from J, the gap between germline ends came to 7 bases. Germline V lookup: CDR1 MRHNA, CDR2 SNTAGT. The CDR3, as DNA: TGTGCCAGCAGTGACTCCGGGTCGACCGGGGAGCTGTTTTTT. The encoded protein is CASSDSGSTGELFF.

This rearrangement joins TRBV7-2 to TRBJ1-5; D is undetermined. The CDR3 contains 16 residues. Germline lookup yields CDR1 SGHTA and CDR2 FQGNSA. The germline V and J ends were trimmed by 1 base and 1 base, with 11 bases remaining between them. CDR3 sequence reads: CASSLVSRQSNQPQHF. The CDR3 nucleotides read TGTGCCAGCAGCTTAGTTAGTCGGCAGAGCAATCAGCCCCAGCATTTT.

This rearrangement joins TRBV2 to TRBJ2-5, with D possibly TRBD2 on 5 matching bases. The CDR3 sequence is 13 residues long. CDR1 SNHLY and CDR2 FYNNEI come from the germline V gene. V lost 7 bases and J lost 1, with 10 bases in between. The CDR3 region is CASKRVSQETQYF. The CDR3 coding sequence is TGTGCCAGCAAGAGGGTCAGCCAAGAGACCCAGTACTTC.

This chain joins TRBV6-5 and TRBJ2-3; the D gene is possibly TRBD2 (6 bases). CDR3 length: 15 residues. The germline V and J ends were trimmed by 6 bases and 3 bases, with 16 bases remaining between them. The germline CDR1 and CDR2 sequences are MNHEY and SVGAGI. CDR3 in DNA: TGTGCCAGCAGAACCGAGGCTAGCGATACAGATACGCAGTATTTT. This sequence encodes CASRTEASDTDTQYF.

This CDR3 is CAWSLLSENEQFF. CDR3 in DNA: TGTGCCTGGAGTCTCCTATCCGAAAATGAGCAGTTCTTC. This chain joins TRBV30 and TRBJ2-1; the D is unclear. Trimming pared 2 bases from V and 7 bases from J, leaving 12 bases between. CDR3 length: 13 residues. Germline V gives CDR1 GTSNPN, CDR2 SVGIG (reference sequence).

V gene TRBV5-1 combines with J gene TRBJ1-3, with a tentative D call TRBD1 (6 bases). Germline V gene lookup returns CDR1 SGHRS and CDR2 YFSETQ. V was trimmed by 2 bases and J by 2 bases, leaving 14 bases between them. This CDR3 has 16 residues. CDR3 in amino acids: CASSLRGSPPGNTIYF. DNA of the CDR3: TGCGCCAGCAGCTTAAGGGGGAGTCCCCCTGGAAACACCATATATTTT.

The V call is TRBV18, the J call TRBJ2-7, with 7 bases that match TRBD1. Germline assignment: CDR1 KGHSH and CDR2 LQKENI. Trimming cost V 3 bases and J 5 bases; bases outside gene matches: 4. The CDR3 runs 13 residues. The CDR3 DNA reads TGTGCCAGCTCACCCTTGGGACAGAACGAGCAGTACTTC. It yields the protein CASSPLGQNEQYF.